The 17 T cell receptor beta chains in this list originate from one sample, sequenced in a study of human T cells and chemical hapten exposure (dated by TCRdb to 2020 to 2022). The sample's time point, from its label and the paper: pre-sensitization, week 0. The sample's treatment or condition, from its label and the paper: therapeutic diphenylcyclopropenone sensitization with weekly scalp DPC. The library was obtained by RACE. Sequencing took place on a NextSeq 500. Clones were called with MiXCR by TCRdb after fastp trimmed the public reads at Q25, and only in-frame beta chains were retained. Each record represents a unique CDR3 protein, reported with the most common genes and DNA among its rows. For this sample the table gives about 98,000 distinct CDR3 sequences, of which more than 10% were detected only once. The ten top clones hold approximately 3.1% of the sample. The sequencing used whole blood, collected in connection with sensitization to the hapten diphenylcyclopropenone (DPC). The receptors were sampled from a woman aged 55 to 70 with alopecia areata. Some clones in this sample may be carry-over from other donors' samples.

Only a few counts were recorded for this clonotype. V gene TRBV6-6 combines with J gene TRBJ1-1; D unresolved. The CDR3 is made up of 13 amino acids. Trimming took off 4 bases at V and 0 bases at J, with 6 bases between the two ends. The germline V gene encodes CDR1 MNHNY and CDR2 SVGAGI (reference sequence). The CDR3 DNA sequence: TGTGCCAGCAGTTGGATAGTGAACACTGAAGCTTTCTTT. It encodes CASSWIVNTEAFF.

This clonotype was observed a handful of times. The V gene is TRBV7-9, the J gene TRBJ1-2; 7 bases are a match to TRBD1. CDR1 SEHNR and CDR2 FQNEAQ come from the germline V gene (reference sequence). The CDR3 has 13 amino acids. With V trimmed by 4 bases and J by 4 bases, 3 bases remained unmatched. As DNA, the CDR3 is TGTGCCAGCAGCTCCCGGGACAGCTATGGCTACACCTTC. Its protein product is CASSSRDSYGYTF.

This clonotype appeared a few times. This chain connects TRBV6-1 to TRBJ2-7; 12 bases are shared with TRBD1. This CDR3 is built from 16 residues. The germline gives CDR1 MNHNS, CDR2 SASEGT. V lost 5 bases to trimming and J lost 5 bases; unmatched junction nucleotides: 10. The CDR3 region is CASSSDAGTGGDEQYF. The CDR3 DNA is TGTGCCAGCAGTTCCGATGCCGGGACAGGGGGCGACGAGCAGTACTTC.

This clonotype has more than one count but fewer than ten. CDR3: CASSLSPDLRYAEAFF. Written as DNA, the CDR3 is TGTGCCAGCAGCTTATCGCCCGACCTCAGGTATGCCGAAGCTTTCTTT. The V and J genes are TRBV11-2 and TRBJ1-1, with no clear D. Germline CDR1 is SGHAT and CDR2 is FQNNGV. V shed 2 bases and J shed 8 bases, with 21 bases lying between them. This CDR3 is built from 16 residues. The variable domain in full, completed from reference TRBV11-2 and TRBJ1-1, reads EAGVAQSPRYKIIEKRQSVAFWCNPISGHATLYWYQQILGQGPKLLIQFQNNGVVDDSQLPKDRFSAERLKGVDSTLKIQPAKLEDSAVYLCASSLSPDLRYAEAFFGQGTRLTVV.

In its sample, this clonotype was seen a few times. The chain links TRBV5-1 to TRBJ2-7; the match to TRBD2 covers 12 bases. Germline values: CDR1 SGHRS, CDR2 YFSETQ. This CDR3 comprises 17 residues. V dropped 0 bases and J dropped 3; count of bases not matched to a gene: 7. The CDR3 here is CASSLAGTSGGNYEQYF. CDR3 DNA: TGCGCCAGCAGCTTGGCCGGTACTAGCGGGGGGAACTACGAGCAGTACTTC.

The chain joins TRBV12-3 or TRBV12-4 to TRBJ2-5; possible D gene TRBD2, 5 bases. The V gene lost 7 bases and the J gene lost 0 bases, with 15 bases spanning the gap. The CDR3 runs 15 residues. The DNA of the CDR3 is TGTGCCAGCATCTCGGGGAGAGAGAACCAAGAGACCCAGTACTTC. Translation: CASISGRENQETQYF.

This clonotype was recorded a few times. This chain joins TRBV20-1 and TRBJ1-5; the match to TRBD1 covers 10 bases. This CDR3 is built from 15 residues. The germline V gene encodes CDR1 DFQATT and CDR2 SNEGSKA (reference sequence). V shed 4 bases, J shed 4 bases, and the junction held 7 bases outside the gene matches. The CDR3 bases are TGCAGTGCTACTGGGGACAGGGGAGGGAATCAGCCCCAGCATTTT. Its protein is CSATGDRGGNQPQHF.

This clonotype was observed a few times. This rearrangement joins TRBV2 to TRBJ1-2, with D possibly TRBD1 on 5 matching bases. The CDR3 loop spans 16 amino acids. Germline V gene lookup returns CDR1 SNHLY and CDR2 FYNNEI. Deletions cut 10 bases from V and 7 bases from J, with 28 bases between. Here the CDR3 DNA reads TGTGCCACCCGATCCGGTCGGGACGGCCCCAGTGTTGGCTACACCTTC. Its protein is CATRSGRDGPSVGYTF.

The chain employs TRBV18 and TRBJ1-1, with a tentative D call TRBD1 (5 bases). This CDR3 is built from 16 residues. CDR1 and CDR2 (germline): KGHSH, LQKENI. The ends were cut back, 3 bases at V and 0 bases at J, with 14 bases in the middle. CDR3 in amino acids: CASSPSWGIMNTEAFF. CDR3 DNA: TGTGCCAGCTCACCCTCGTGGGGGATTATGAACACTGAAGCTTTCTTT.

This clonotype was found a few times. The chain joins TRBV20-1 to TRBJ2-7; D is unresolved. Germline loops: CDR1 DFQATT, CDR2 SNEGSKA (reference sequence). V was pared by 4 bases and J by 3 bases, with 13 bases between. The CDR3 covers 13 residues. CDR3 DNA sequence: TGCAGTGCTAATCATTGGGGATACTACGAGCAGTACTTC. Translating gives CSANHWGYYEQYF.

This clonotype showed up just a few times. V gene TRBV20-1 combines with J gene TRBJ2-1, with D perhaps TRBD1 (5 bases). The CDR3 covers 14 residues. Germline loops: CDR1 DFQATT, CDR2 SNEGSKA (reference sequence). Trimming cost V 3 bases and J 4 bases, with 13 bases left between them. In DNA, the CDR3 is TGCAGTGCTAGGCGACCCCAGGGTTACAATGAGCAGTTCTTC. Translated, it gives CSARRPQGYNEQFF.

The chain links TRBV9 to TRBJ1-6; no firm D call. The CDR3 is 14 residues long. Germline loops: CDR1 SGDLS, CDR2 YYNGEE. Trimming took off 3 bases at V and 4 bases at J, with 8 bases between the two ends. The CDR3 loop reads CASSGDGYNSPLHF. The DNA of the CDR3 is TGTGCCAGCAGCGGCGACGGGTATAATTCACCCCTCCACTTT.

This clonotype has a count of ten or more. This chain links TRBV20-1 with TRBJ1-2, with 10 bases aligning to TRBD1. The CDR3 covers 12 residues. V trimming: 6 bases; J trimming: 6 bases; junction bases outside the gene matches: 4. Germline lookup yields CDR1 DFQATT and CDR2 SNEGSKA (reference sequence). The CDR3 here is CSASDRGHGYTF. In nucleotides, the CDR3 is TGCAGTGCCTCCGACAGGGGGCATGGCTACACCTTC.

At least ten counts were recorded for this clonotype. The chain recombines TRBV7-9 with TRBJ2-2; D is ambiguous. Trimming stripped 4 bases from V and 6 bases from J, with 12 bases between. The CDR3 is 14 residues long. CDR1 SEHNR and CDR2 FQNEAQ come from the germline V gene (reference sequence). CDR3 amino acids: CASSSSLDPGELFF. The CDR3 DNA reads TGTGCCAGCAGCTCCAGCCTCGACCCCGGGGAGCTGTTTTTT.

Many counts were recorded for this clonotype. The chain recombines TRBV3-1 with TRBJ1-6, with D maybe TRBD1 (6 bases). In germline, CDR1 is LGHDT, CDR2 YNNKEL (reference sequence). CDR3 length: 14 residues. V lost 1 base to trimming and J lost 6 bases, with 7 bases between them. DNA for the CDR3: TGTGCCAGCAGCCAAGGGACAGTTAATTCACCCCTCCACTTT. Translating gives CASSQGTVNSPLHF.

The gene calls are TRBV30 and TRBJ2-1, with a possible D match to TRBD2 (5 bases). Trimming left V 4 bases short and J 10 bases short, with 17 bases between. The V gene's germline CDR1 is GTSNPN and CDR2 SVGIG (reference sequence). The CDR3 consists of 13 residues. CDR3 residues: CAWTLAPSGEQFF. The CDR3 region has the DNA TGTGCCTGGACCCTCGCCCCCAGCGGAGAGCAGTTCTTC.

Ten or more counts support this clonotype. The rearrangement uses TRBV5-1 and TRBJ2-3; D possibly corresponds to TRBD2 (5 bases). Trimming stripped 3 bases from V and 1 base from J, with 12 bases between. CDR3 length: 15 amino acids. Germline values: CDR1 SGHRS, CDR2 YFSETQ. Here the CDR3 reads CASSSGLLRTDTQYF. The CDR3 DNA is TGCGCCAGCAGCTCCGGACTGCTCCGCACAGATACGCAGTATTTT. Full variable domain (remainder filled in from reference TRBV5-1 and TRBJ2-3): KAGVTQTPRYLIKTRGQQVTLSCSPISGHRSVSWYQQTPGQGLQFLFEYFSETQRNKGNFPGRFSGRQFSNSRSEMNVSTLELGDSALYLCASSSGLLRTDTQYFGPGTRLTVL.